Each of the 23 T cell receptor beta chains below was sequenced from the same sample in a study of beta chain features in type 1 diabetes (dated by TCRdb to the late 2010s). The library was made by the immunoSEQ multiplex PCR assay. The High Capacity cDNA Reverse Transcription Kit was used to reverse transcribe all of the isolated RNA, meaning that expressed TCRB transcripts were what got sequenced. The immuneACCESS repertoire file appears here via TCRdb, limited to in-frame rearrangements. These files lack a portion of the clones; in checked studies, under half of the deficit traces to unresolved V genes, and the cause of the others is not known. The sample records 130,000 or so clones, over 15% of which are singletons. 2.3% of the sample rests with the top ten. The antigens of these receptors remain unknown. What the study reported, not specific to this receptor: In all four CD4+ subsets, TCRB CDR3 length was moderately but significantly shorter in type 1 diabetes patients.

The sample consisted of central memory CD4+ T cells from blood. Receptors were obtained from a man younger than 45 with type 1 diabetes.

This clone occurred many times. The chain combines TRBV10-3 with TRBJ2-7; 8 nucleotides match TRBD1. Germline V lookup: CDR1 ENHRY, CDR2 SYGVKD. J was trimmed by 5 bases and V by 6 bases; bases with no gene match: 6. The length of the CDR3 is 13 residues. The CDR3 protein is CAISGTGGDEQYF. Written as DNA, the CDR3 is TGTGCCATCAGCGGGACAGGTGGCGACGAGCAGTACTTC.

This clone came up a few times. The rearrangement uses TRBV28 and TRBJ2-5; a weak D match, TRBD2 (6 bases). The CDR3 consists of 16 residues. Germline CDR1 MDHEN, CDR2 SYDVKM. V dropped 7 bases and J dropped 2 bases, with 20 bases sitting between them. The CDR3 DNA sequence: TGTGCCAGCACCGCGCCCGGGGGTTCGCTTCAAGAGACCCAGTACTTC. Protein: CASTAPGGSLQETQYF.

V and J are TRBV28 and TRBJ1-2; possible D gene TRBD1, 6 bases. Germline V lookup: CDR1 MDHEN, CDR2 SYDVKM. The CDR3 contains 14 residues. V was clipped by 5 bases and J by 0 bases, with 10 bases between them. The CDR3 region has the DNA TGTGCCAGCAGTAAGGGGGGATCTAACTATGGCTACACCTTC. Its translation: CASSKGGSNYGYTF.

The rearrangement links TRBV30 to TRBJ1-6, with unresolved D. The germline gives CDR1 GTSNPN, CDR2 SVGIG (reference sequence). The CDR3 has 11 residues. Trimming stripped 3 bases from V and 9 bases from J, with 6 bases between. The CDR3 nucleotides are TGTGCCTGGAGCCTTGGTTCACCCCTCCACTTT. It translates to CAWSLGSPLHF.

The chain is built from TRBV19 and TRBJ2-7, with 10 positions matching TRBD1. V gave up 4 bases and J gave up 3 bases; unmatched junction bases: 6. The CDR3 contains 15 residues. The germline gives CDR1 LNHDA, CDR2 SQIVND (reference sequence). The CDR3 DNA sequence: TGTGCCAGTAGTACCGGGACAGGGGCCAACTACGAGCAGTACTTC. Its translation: CASSTGTGANYEQYF.

V and J are TRBV7-2 and TRBJ1-5; perhaps TRBD1 as D (5 bases). This CDR3 contains 14 residues. Trimming cost V 1 base and J 7 bases, with 11 bases left between them. CDR1 is SGHTA, CDR2 FQGNSA, per germline. The CDR3 region is CASSLETGGQPQHF. CDR3 nucleotide sequence: TGTGCCAGCAGCTTAGAGACGGGGGGGCAGCCCCAGCATTTT.

This clone came up a few times. The sample contains more than one DNA sequence encoding this CDR3. The V call is TRBV7-2, the J call TRBJ2-1; D remains ambiguous. Germline V gene lookup returns CDR1 SGHTA and CDR2 FQGNSA. Trimming left V 2 bases short and J 6 bases short, with 5 bases between. The CDR3 sequence is 12 residues long. The DNA for the CDR3 is TGTGCCAGCAGCTTATCGGGCAATGAGCAGTTCTTC. Residues: CASSLSGNEQFF.

This clone was counted a few times. The chain recombines TRBV5-1 with TRBJ2-7; TRBD2 agrees at 10 bases. CDR1 is SGHRS and CDR2 is YFSETQ in the germline V gene. CDR3 length: 15 amino acids. The ends lost 4 bases at V and 4 bases at J; junction bases unmatched: 8. This CDR3 reads CASSIRTSGLYEQYF. The CDR3 DNA reads as TGCGCCAGCAGCATTCGGACTAGCGGCCTATACGAGCAGTACTTC.

V gene TRBV11-3 combines with J gene TRBJ2-1; no firm D call. V was shortened by 5 bases and J by 2 bases, with 13 bases between the two germline ends. The germline gives CDR1 SGHNT, CDR2 YENEEA. The CDR3 has 15 residues. This chain's CDR3 is CASSPSLSTYNEQFF. CDR3 bases: TGTGCCAGCAGCCCATCCCTATCTACCTACAATGAGCAGTTCTTC.

This clone was observed a handful of times. This chain joins TRBV29-1 and TRBJ1-5, with a weak D call TRBD1 (5 bases). The CDR3 extends over 14 amino acids. Trimming left V 4 bases short and J 0 bases short, with 10 bases between. Germline V gene sequence: CDR1 SQVTM, CDR2 ANQGSEA. CDR3 sequence reads: CSVVGGNSNQPQHF. The CDR3, as DNA: TGCAGCGTTGTTGGGGGAAATAGCAATCAGCCCCAGCATTTT.

This chain joins TRBV18 and TRBJ1-6; weak D call: TRBD1 (6 bases). Per the germline V gene, CDR1 is KGHSH and CDR2 is LQKENI. This CDR3 is 14 amino acids long. V lost 2 bases and J lost 7, with 9 bases in between. The CDR3 spells CASSPGGMNSPLHF. CDR3 bases: TGTGCCAGCTCACCAGGGGGCATGAATTCACCCCTCCACTTT.

Turning to this clone: A read error may be the cause here, since a much bigger clone is one base away. The chain couples TRBV4-2 to TRBJ1-4, with a possible D match to TRBD1 (6 bases). The CDR3 covers 16 residues. Germline CDR1 LGHNA, CDR2 YNFKEQ. V was pared by 3 bases and J by 7 bases, with 18 bases between. The CDR3 loop is CASSQNNRVEAEKLFF. CDR3 in DNA: TGTGCCAGCAGCCAGAACAACAGGGTCGAGGCTGAAAAACTGTTTTTT.

The chain carries TRBV18 and TRBJ1-1; D remains ambiguous. Germline V gene data show CDR1 as KGHSH and CDR2 as LQKENI. This CDR3 region has 16 residues. Trimming stripped 3 bases from V and 0 bases from J, with 14 bases between. The CDR3 DNA reads as TGTGCCAGCTCACCTTACCTTAACGGGTTGAACACTGAAGCTTTCTTT. Translating gives CASSPYLNGLNTEAFF.

This clone appeared a few times. The V call is TRBV7-9, the J call TRBJ2-7; TRBD1 matches at 7 bases. Looked up from germline, CDR1 is SEHNR and CDR2 is FQNEAQ (reference sequence). This CDR3 has 13 amino acids. V was clipped by 1 base and J by 7 bases; unmatched bases: 4. The CDR3 protein is CASSLGTGTEQYF. CDR3 in DNA: TGTGCCAGCAGCTTAGGGACAGGAACGGAGCAGTACTTC.

This clone was seen a handful of times. The chain uses TRBV25-1 and TRBJ2-7; tentatively, D is TRBD1 or TRBD2 (6 bases each). Germline V gene lookup returns CDR1 MGHDK and CDR2 SYGVNS. The V gene lost 2 bases and the J gene lost 3 bases, with 14 bases spanning the gap. This CDR3 is 15 amino acids long. CDR3 nucleotide sequence: TGTGCCAGCAGTGAAGGGGGGACAAGACTCTACGAGCAGTACTTC. Protein sequence: CASSEGGTRLYEQYF.

This clone occurred a few times. The chain combines TRBV6-1 with TRBJ1-5; 10 bases agree with TRBD1. V dropped 6 bases and J dropped 5; count of bases not matched to a gene: 4. The CDR3 is 14 amino acids. Per the germline V gene, CDR1 is MNHNS and CDR2 is SASEGT. Here the CDR3 DNA reads TGTGCCAGCAGGATGACAGGGGGCGATCAGCCCCAGCATTTT. This gives the protein CASRMTGGDQPQHF.

This clone was found a few times. V and J are TRBV9 and TRBJ1-4; no clear D gene. From germline, CDR1 is SGDLS and CDR2 YYNGEE. This CDR3 comprises 12 residues. Trimming cost V 2 bases and J 8 bases, with 7 bases left between them. The CDR3 loop reads CASSVLGEKLFF. CDR3 nucleotides: TGTGCCAGCAGCGTTTTAGGCGAAAAACTGTTTTTT. The whole variable domain, filled in from reference TRBV9 and TRBJ1-4, reads DSGVTQTPKHLITATGQRVTLRCSPRSGDLSVYWYQQSLDQGLQFLIQYYNGEERAKGNILERFSAQQFPDLHSELNLSSLELGDSALYFCASSVLGEKLFFGSGTQLSVL.

This clone has more than one count but fewer than ten. V is TRBV28 and J is TRBJ2-7; 9 nucleotides match TRBD1. CDR1 is MDHEN and CDR2 is SYDVKM in the germline V gene. The CDR3 sequence is 14 residues long. Trimming removed 6 bases from V and 0 bases from J; junction bases left unmatched: 3. The CDR3, as DNA: TGTGCCAGCAGGCGACAGGGGGACTCCTACGAGCAGTACTTC. Translation: CASRRQGDSYEQYF.

This sequence joins TRBV5-1 and TRBJ2-2, with D perhaps TRBD2 (5 bases). CDR1 and CDR2 from the germline V gene are SGHRS and YFSETQ. Deletions cut 3 bases from V and 3 bases from J, with 9 bases between. This CDR3 region has 14 residues. The CDR3 DNA follows: TGCGCCAGCAGCTCCGGACTGTACACCGGGGAGCTGTTTTTT. Its protein is CASSSGLYTGELFF.

This chain uses TRBV9 with TRBJ1-3; perhaps TRBD1 as D (5 bases). Germline V gene data show CDR1 as SGDLS and CDR2 as YYNGEE. Between the trimmed V and J ends, which lost 8 bases and 2 bases, there was a span of 14 bases. CDR3 size: 14 residues. The CDR3 DNA reads as TGTGCCAGTGCCGGGGGAGAAACTGGAAACACCATATATTTT. Its protein product is CASAGGETGNTIYF.

In DNA, the CDR3 is TGCAGCGTTGTGGCAGGGTACTACGAGCAGTACTTC. It codes for CSVVAGYYEQYF. The V gene is TRBV29-1, the J gene TRBJ2-7; possible D gene TRBD1, 5 bases. The CDR3 totals 12 residues. V was shortened by 4 bases and J by 3 bases, with 10 bases between the two germline ends. Germline V gives CDR1 SQVTM, CDR2 ANQGSEA.

The gene calls are TRBV28 and TRBJ1-2; no clear D gene. The CDR3 is 12 amino acids. Germline CDR1 and CDR2: MDHEN and SYDVKM. The germline V and J ends were trimmed by 3 bases and 8 bases, with 10 bases remaining between them. CDR3 sequence (DNA): TGTGCCAGCAGTTTTCTTCAGACCGGCTACACCTTC. It codes for CASSFLQTGYTF.

This clone was observed a handful of times. The chain employs TRBV6-5 and TRBJ2-5; no definite D call. CDR3 length: 13 residues. Germline V CDR1 and CDR2: MNHEY, SVGAGI. V lost 5 bases to trimming and J lost 1 base, with 8 bases between them. In nucleotides, the CDR3 is TGTGCCAGCAGTCACCGGATCCAAGAGACCCAGTACTTC. It translates to CASSHRIQETQYF.